This T cell receptor beta chain was sequenced for a study of T cells after yellow fever vaccination. Germline values: CDR1 SEHNR, CDR2 FQNEAQ (reference sequence). This CDR3 region has 12 residues. V lost 5 bases to trimming and J lost 6 bases, with 10 bases between them. TCRdb processed the 5' RACE reads anew with MiXCR; each CDR3 protein has one entry. The sample lists hundreds of thousands of distinct CDR3 sequences; approximately 16% were seen once. This clonotype was detected ten times or more. V is TRBV7-9 and J is TRBJ1-1, with D possibly being TRBD1 (5 bases). The starting material was PBMCs, obtained 5 to 6 days after the first yellow fever vaccination. The TCR sequence derives from a man younger than 30 who received the YFV17D yellow fever vaccine. CDR3 sequence (DNA): TGTGCCAGCAGCCTGACGGGGGCTGAAGCTTTCTTT. Translation: CASSLTGAEAFF.